The entry below describes one T cell receptor beta chain. Its antigen remains unknown. These data are taken from a study of CXCR3-negative and CXCR3-positive naive CD8 T cells. This CDR3 is built from 16 residues. Germline loops: CDR1 SNHLY, CDR2 FYNNEI. Study outcomes and limitations: Researchers report that CXCR3-positive naive cells carry more hydrophobic TRB CDR3s than CXCR3-negative naive cells.

The libraries of TRB cDNA were constructed through 5' RACE using UMI labels. For each CDR3 protein, TCRdb gives one entry from its re-call of the 5' RACE reads, without DNA. This specimen shows 110,000 or so distinct CDR3 sequences; the ten leading clones hold about 0.34%. Sorting yielded triplicates of 300,000 cells for each CD8+ T cell subset. Naive CD8+ T lymphocytes were specified as CD45RO-CCR7+CD27+CD95-. The sequenced sample consisted of naive CXCR3+ CD8+ T cells from blood. Specified subset: CD45RO-CCR7+CD27+CD95- naive CD8+ T cells expressing CXCR3 (TNR3+). The V call is TRBV2, the J call TRBJ2-5; no DNA is available, so the TRBD1 call from TCRdb remains unchecked. The clonotype originates from a human donor in good health. Some clones in this sample may be carry-over from other donors' samples. The CDR3 protein is CASSEHPDRDQETQYF.